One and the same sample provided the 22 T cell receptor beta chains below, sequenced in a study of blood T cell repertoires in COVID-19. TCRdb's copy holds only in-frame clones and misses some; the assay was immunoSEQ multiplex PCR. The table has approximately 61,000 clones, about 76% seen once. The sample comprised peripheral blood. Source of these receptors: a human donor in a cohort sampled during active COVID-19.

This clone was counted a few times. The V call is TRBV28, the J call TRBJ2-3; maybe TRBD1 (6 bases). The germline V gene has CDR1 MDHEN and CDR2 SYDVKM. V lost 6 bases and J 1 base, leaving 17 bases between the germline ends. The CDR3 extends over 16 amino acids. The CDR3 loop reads CASRSKQRQGTDTQYF. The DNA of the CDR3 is TGTGCCAGCAGGTCCAAGCAAAGACAGGGCACAGATACGCAGTATTTT.

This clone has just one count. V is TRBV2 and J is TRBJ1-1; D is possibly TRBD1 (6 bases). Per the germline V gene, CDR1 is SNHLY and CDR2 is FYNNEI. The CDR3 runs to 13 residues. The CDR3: CAGGAELNTEAFF. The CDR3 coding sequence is TGTGCGGGGGGGGCAGAACTGAACACTGAAGCTTTCTTT.

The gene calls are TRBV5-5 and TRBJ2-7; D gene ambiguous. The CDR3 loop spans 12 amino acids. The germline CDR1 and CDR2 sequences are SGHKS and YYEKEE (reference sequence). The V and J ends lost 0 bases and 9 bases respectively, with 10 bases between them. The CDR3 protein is CASSLDSSVQYF. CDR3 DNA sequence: TGTGCCAGCAGCTTGGACAGCTCGGTGCAGTACTTC.

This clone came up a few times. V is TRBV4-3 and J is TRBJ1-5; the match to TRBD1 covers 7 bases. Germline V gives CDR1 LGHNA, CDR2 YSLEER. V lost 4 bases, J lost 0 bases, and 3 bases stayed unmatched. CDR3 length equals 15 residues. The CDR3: CASSLGTASNQPQHF. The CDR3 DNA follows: TGCGCCAGCAGCCTCGGGACAGCTAGCAATCAGCCCCAGCATTTT.

The CDR3 is CASSPTTGGYTEAFF. CDR3 nucleotides: TGTGCCAGCAGCCCCACTACCGGCGGATACACTGAAGCTTTCTTT. The chain is built from TRBV3-1 (or the pseudogene TRBV3-2) and TRBJ1-1; D gene uncertain. Germline lookup yields CDR1 LGHDT and CDR2 YNNKEL (reference sequence). This CDR3 region has 15 residues. Trimming took 4 bases from V and 3 from J, leaving 15 bases between them.

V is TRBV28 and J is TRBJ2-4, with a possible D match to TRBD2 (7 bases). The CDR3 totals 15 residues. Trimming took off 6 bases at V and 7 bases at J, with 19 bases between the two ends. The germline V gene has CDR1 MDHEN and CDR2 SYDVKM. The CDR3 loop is CASSPPGGAVNIQYF. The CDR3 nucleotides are TGTGCCAGCAGCCCTCCTGGGGGGGCGGTTAACATTCAGTACTTC.

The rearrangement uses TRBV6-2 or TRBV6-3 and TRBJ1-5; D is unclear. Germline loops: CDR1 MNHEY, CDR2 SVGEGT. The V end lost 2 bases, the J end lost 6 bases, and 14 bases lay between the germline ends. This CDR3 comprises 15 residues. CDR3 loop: CASSYATRSGQPQHF. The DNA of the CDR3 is TGTGCCAGCAGTTACGCGACGCGTTCGGGTCAGCCCCAGCATTTT.

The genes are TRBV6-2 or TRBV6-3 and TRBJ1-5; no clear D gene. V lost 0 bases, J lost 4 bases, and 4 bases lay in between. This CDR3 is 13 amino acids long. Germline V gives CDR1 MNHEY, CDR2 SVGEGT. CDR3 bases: TGTGCCAGCAGTTACTCCCTTAATCAGCCCCAGCATTTT. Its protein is CASSYSLNQPQHF.

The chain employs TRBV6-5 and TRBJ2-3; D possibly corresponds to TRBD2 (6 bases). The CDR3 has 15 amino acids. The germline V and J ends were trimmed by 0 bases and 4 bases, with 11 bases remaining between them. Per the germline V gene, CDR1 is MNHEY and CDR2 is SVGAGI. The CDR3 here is CASSYSMWGADTQYF. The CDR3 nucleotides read TGTGCCAGCAGTTACTCGATGTGGGGGGCAGATACGCAGTATTTT.

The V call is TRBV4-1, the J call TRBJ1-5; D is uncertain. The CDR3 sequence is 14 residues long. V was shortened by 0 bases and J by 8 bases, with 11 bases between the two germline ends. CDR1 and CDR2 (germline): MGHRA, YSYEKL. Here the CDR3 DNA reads TGCGCCAGCAGCCAAGATCCGTCTCCGGAGCCCCAGCATTTT. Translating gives CASSQDPSPEPQHF.

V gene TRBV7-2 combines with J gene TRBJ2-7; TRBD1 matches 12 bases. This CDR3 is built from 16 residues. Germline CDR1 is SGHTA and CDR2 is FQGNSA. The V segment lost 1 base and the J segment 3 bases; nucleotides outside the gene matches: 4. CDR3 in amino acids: CASSLEGTGGFYEQYF. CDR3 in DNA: TGTGCCAGCAGCTTAGAAGGGACAGGGGGCTTCTACGAGCAGTACTTC.

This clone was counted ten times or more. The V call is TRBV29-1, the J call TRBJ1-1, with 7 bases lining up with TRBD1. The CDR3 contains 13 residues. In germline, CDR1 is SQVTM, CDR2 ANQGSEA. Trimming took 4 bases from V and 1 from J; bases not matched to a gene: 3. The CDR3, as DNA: TGCAGCGTTGGGGACAGTCGGAACACTGAAGCTTTCTTT. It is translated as CSVGDSRNTEAFF.

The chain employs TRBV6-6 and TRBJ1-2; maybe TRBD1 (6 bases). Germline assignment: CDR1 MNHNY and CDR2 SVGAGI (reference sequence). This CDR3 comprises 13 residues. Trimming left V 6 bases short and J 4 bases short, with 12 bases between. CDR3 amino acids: CASSPGQLYGYTF. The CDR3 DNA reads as TGTGCCAGCAGCCCAGGACAGCTCTATGGCTACACCTTC.

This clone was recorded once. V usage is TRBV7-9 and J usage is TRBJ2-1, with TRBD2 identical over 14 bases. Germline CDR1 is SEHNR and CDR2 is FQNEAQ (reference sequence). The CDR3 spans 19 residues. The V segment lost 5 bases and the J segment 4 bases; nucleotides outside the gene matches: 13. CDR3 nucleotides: TGTGCCAGCAGCCCCAGTCCCGGGACTAGCGGGGGCCCATACAATGAGCAGTTCTTC. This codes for CASSPSPGTSGGPYNEQFF.

The CDR3 bases are TGTGCCAGCAGCCGGACTAGCGGGGGCTACGAGCAGTACTTC. Protein: CASSRTSGGYEQYF. The chain uses TRBV7-2 and TRBJ2-7, with TRBD2 identical over 13 bases. Germline trimming cut 5 bases from V and 3 bases from J; bases unmatched to any gene: 1. Germline-derived CDR1 and CDR2 are SGHTA and FQGNSA. The CDR3 length is 14 residues. Full variable domain (rest looked up from reference TRBV7-2 and TRBJ2-7): GAGVSQSPSNKVTEKGKDVELRCDPISGHTALYWYRQSLGQGLEFLIYFQGNSAPDKSGLPSDRFSAERTGGSVSTLTIQRTQQEDSAVYLCASSRTSGGYEQYFGPGTRLTVT.

CDR3 sequence reads: CASSSQETQYF. The CDR3 region has the DNA TGTGCCAGCAGCTCTCAAGAGACCCAGTACTTC. This chain links TRBV5-4 with TRBJ2-5; no firm D call. Germline V gene lookup returns CDR1 SGHNT and CDR2 YYREEE (reference sequence). This CDR3 region has 11 residues. The V end was cut by 3 bases, the J end by 2 bases, with 2 bases between. Full variable domain (rest looked up from reference TRBV5-4 and TRBJ2-5): ETGVTQSPTHLIKTRGQQVTLRCSSQSGHNTVSWYQQALGQGPQFIFQYYREEENGRGNFPPRFSGLQFPNYSSELNVNALELDDSALYLCASSSQETQYFGPGTRLLVL.

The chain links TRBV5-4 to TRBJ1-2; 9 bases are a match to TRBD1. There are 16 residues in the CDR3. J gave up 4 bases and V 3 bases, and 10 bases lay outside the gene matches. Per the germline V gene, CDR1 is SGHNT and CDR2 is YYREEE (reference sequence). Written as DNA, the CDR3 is TGTGCCAGCAGCTCGACCGGGACAGGGAGCATCTATGGCTACACCTTC. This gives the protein CASSSTGTGSIYGYTF. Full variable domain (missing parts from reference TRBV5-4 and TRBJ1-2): ETGVTQSPTHLIKTRGQQVTLRCSSQSGHNTVSWYQQALGQGPQFIFQYYREEENGRGNFPPRFSGLQFPNYSSELNVNALELDDSALYLCASSSTGTGSIYGYTFGSGTRLTVV.

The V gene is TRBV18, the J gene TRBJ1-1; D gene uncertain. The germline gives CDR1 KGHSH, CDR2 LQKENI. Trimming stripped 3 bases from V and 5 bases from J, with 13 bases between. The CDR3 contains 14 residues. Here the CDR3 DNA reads TGTGCCAGCTCACCCGGAGGTGAACATACTGAAGCTTTCTTT. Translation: CASSPGGEHTEAFF.

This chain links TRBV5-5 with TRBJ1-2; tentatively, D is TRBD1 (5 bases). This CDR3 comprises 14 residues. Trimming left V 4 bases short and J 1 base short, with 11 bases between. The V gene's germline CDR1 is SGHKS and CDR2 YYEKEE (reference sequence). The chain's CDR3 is CASSRGTVNYGYTF. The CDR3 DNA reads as TGTGCCAGCAGCCGAGGGACTGTTAACTATGGCTACACCTTC.

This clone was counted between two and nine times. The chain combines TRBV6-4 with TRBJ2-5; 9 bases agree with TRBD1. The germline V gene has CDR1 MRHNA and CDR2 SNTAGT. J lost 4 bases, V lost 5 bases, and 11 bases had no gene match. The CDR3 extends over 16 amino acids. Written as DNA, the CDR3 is TGTGCCAGCAGTCGCCGGGACAGGGTTTTAGGAGAGACCCAGTACTTC. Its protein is CASSRRDRVLGETQYF.

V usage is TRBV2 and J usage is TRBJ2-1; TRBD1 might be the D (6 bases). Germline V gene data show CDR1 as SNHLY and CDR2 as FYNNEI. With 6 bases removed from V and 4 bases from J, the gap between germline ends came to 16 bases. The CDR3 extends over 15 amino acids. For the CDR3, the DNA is TGTGCCAGCAGCGATCGGGACAACAATTACAATGAGCAGTTCTTC. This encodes CASSDRDNNYNEQFF.

CDR3 nucleotide sequence: TGTGCCAGCAGTCCAACTCGGGGGGTGGGCGGCTACACCTTC. Its protein product is CASSPTRGVGGYTF. The rearrangement joins TRBV27 to TRBJ1-2, with D possibly matching TRBD1 (5 bases). The CDR3 is 14 amino acids. The V gene's germline CDR1 is MNHEY and CDR2 SMNVEV (reference sequence). Trimming removed 5 bases at V and 8 bases at J, with 18 bases between.